This note documents a single TCR beta chain sequence. These data originate in a study of blood T cell repertoires in COVID-19. Study-level information: T cells, B-cell-depleted T cells, or PBMCs provided the cDNA or gDNA that served as material.

The V gene end was trimmed by 10 bases and the J gene end by 8 bases; junction bases not matched to a gene: 13. Germline V gene data show CDR1 as MNHEY and CDR2 as SVGAGI. The CDR3 is 13 residues long. The authors' processing: Amplification with reference gene primers provided the estimates of nucleated cell counts. Produced via immunoSEQ multiplex PCR; TCRdb's table is partial and in-frame only. The V and J calls and clone size come from that table; D and trimming were worked out from the DNA. The sample shows roughly 39,000 clones, 90% of them seen only once. The source of this sequence is a human donor in a cohort sampled during active COVID-19. The J gene is TRBJ1-1, the V gene TRBV6-5; TRBD1 agrees at 7 bases. The material sequenced was peripheral blood. CDR3 sequence (DNA): TGTGCCATCCTCCAGACAGGGAGGTGGGAAGCTTTCTTT. Its translation: CAILQTGRWEAFF.